The clone carrying this T cell receptor beta chain has more than one count but fewer than ten. The V end lost 1 base, the J end lost 8 bases, and 14 bases lay between the germline ends. The CDR3 has 14 amino acids. Germline V gene sequence: CDR1 PRHDT, CDR2 FYEKMQ (reference sequence). The data are from a study of beta chain features in type 1 diabetes. The entirety of the isolated RNA underwent reverse transcription, so expressed TCRB transcripts were sequenced. The data were produced by immunoSEQ multiplex PCR, yet TCRdb's version contains in-frame clones alone and is incomplete. The table has approximately 470,000 clones, about 29% seen once.

Sequenced material: naive CD4+ T cells from blood. The receptor's source is a man younger than 30 in good health. The J gene is TRBJ1-2, the V gene TRBV13; no clear D. In DNA, the CDR3 is TGTGCCAGCAGCTTAGACGCACCAGTCCGCGGCTACACCTTC. Its protein product is CASSLDAPVRGYTF.